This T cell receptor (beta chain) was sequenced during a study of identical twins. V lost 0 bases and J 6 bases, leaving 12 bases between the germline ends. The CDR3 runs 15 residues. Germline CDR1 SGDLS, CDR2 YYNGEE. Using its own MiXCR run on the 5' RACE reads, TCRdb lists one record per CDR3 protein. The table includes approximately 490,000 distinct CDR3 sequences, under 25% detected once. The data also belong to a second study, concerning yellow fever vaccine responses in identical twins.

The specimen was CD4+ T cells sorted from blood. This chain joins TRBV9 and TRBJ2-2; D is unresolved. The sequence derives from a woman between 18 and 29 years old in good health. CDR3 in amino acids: CASSVGGLGSGELFF. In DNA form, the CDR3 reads TGTGCCAGCAGCGTAGGTGGCCTTGGCTCCGGGGAGCTGTTTTTT.